This is a list of T cell receptor beta chains from one sample in a study of blood T cell repertoires in COVID-19. Data came from immunoSEQ multiplex PCR; TCRdb stores just in-frame clones and leaves some out. The sample consists of about 140,000 clones, around 81% of them appearing once. The sequencing sample was made of PBMCs or T cells enriched from blood (not recorded which). The receptors originated from a woman in her thirties or forties who had recovered from COVID-19. The CDR3 runs from the conserved cysteine through the conserved F or W. The D gene is left open where the match is weak. Only part of the rows carry a size: once, few, many, or a class if the clone is expanded.

.,TRBV5-1,TRBJ1-2,TRBD1,CASSLAQGANYGYTF,TGCGCCAGCAGCTTGGCCCAGGGGGCAAACTATGGCTACACCTTC
.,TRBV2,TRBJ2-1,.,CASSDRGYNEQFF,TGTGCCAGCAGTGATCGGGGTTACAATGAGCAGTTCTTC
.,TRBV15,TRBJ1-2,TRBD1,CATSRDPGTVYGYTF,TGTGCCACCAGCAGAGATCCCGGGACAGTCTATGGCTACACCTTC
.,TRBV13,TRBJ1-1,TRBD1,CASSLRDRGEAFF,TGTGCCAGCAGCTTACGGGACAGGGGAGAAGCTTTCTTT
.,TRBV9,TRBJ2-5,.,CASSVFGPETQYF,TGTGCCAGCAGCGTTTTTGGCCCAGAGACCCAGTACTTC
.,TRBV24-1,TRBJ1-4,TRBD1,CATSDPTPDREGENEKLFF,TGTGCCACCAGTGATCCTACCCCGGACAGGGAAGGTGAGAATGAAAAACTGTTTTTT
.,TRBV9,TRBJ1-1,.,CASSATGKENTEAFF,TGTGCCAGCAGCGCGACAGGAAAGGAGAACACTGAAGCTTTCTTT
once,TRBV5-1,TRBJ2-3,.,CASSLARREDTQYF,TGCGCCAGCAGCTTGGCACGTCGAGAAGATACGCAGTATTTT
once,TRBV19,TRBJ2-5,TRBD2,CASSLGLAGGQETQYF,TGTGCCAGTAGTTTAGGACTAGCGGGGGGCCAAGAGACCCAGTACTTC
few,TRBV7-9,TRBJ1-3,.,CASSSTVSGNTIYF,TGTGCCAGCAGCTCGACAGTCTCTGGAAACACCATATATTTT
.,TRBV5-1,TRBJ2-7,.,CASSLGWTNSYEQYF,TGCGCCAGCAGCTTGGGCTGGACTAACTCCTACGAGCAGTACTTC
.,TRBV6-5,TRBJ1-5,.,CASSYSRYGQPQHF,TGTGCCAGCAGTTACTCTCGATACGGTCAGCCCCAGCATTTT
.,TRBV4-1,TRBJ2-7,TRBD1,CASSQEGWDRGNDEQYF,TGCGCCAGCAGCCAAGAGGGCTGGGACAGGGGGAATGACGAGCAGTACTTC
few,TRBV2,TRBJ1-1,.,CASSQGPGTEAFF,TGTGCCAGCAGTCAGGGCCCGGGCACTGAAGCTTTCTTT
.,TRBV15,TRBJ1-3,.,CATSRDGGGDTIYF,TGTGCCACCAGCAGAGATGGGGGAGGCGACACCATATATTTT
.,TRBV29-1,TRBJ1-1,TRBD1,CSTRGRDTEAFF,TGCAGCACGAGGGGGCGCGACACTGAAGCTTTCTTT